This T cell receptor (beta chain) derives from a study of CD8 T cells in Susac syndrome. Study observations and caveats: In total CD8+ repertoires, 15 to 20 Susac-specific public clones were found, and CD8+ TEMRA repertoires had a few.

RNA was extracted with the RNeasy kit, and a quantity of roughly 0.45 to 1 ug was reverse transcribed using random hexamers. immunoSEQ multiplex PCR amplified TCR beta CDR3 across 54 Vbeta, 13 Jbeta. MiXCR, run by TCRdb on the immunoSEQ multiplex PCR reads, gives a single entry per CDR3 protein. Of about 90,000 distinct CDR3 sequences listed, about 96% were seen once; the top ten hold around 0.62%. Note on this clonotype: The target antigen is unknown.

The V and J ends lost 4 bases and 2 bases respectively, with 12 bases between them. The CDR3 covers 15 residues. Under recently defined diagnostic criteria, the patients with Susac syndrome qualified as having definite or probable disease. The chain uses TRBV12-3 or TRBV12-4 and TRBJ1-3; possible D gene TRBD1, 5 bases. The sequenced sample was CD8+ T cells from PBMCs. This TCR derives from a human donor with Susac syndrome. The CDR3 coding sequence is TGTGCCAGCAGTTGGGGGAATGGTGCTGGAAACACCATATATTTT. Translated: CASSWGNGAGNTIYF.